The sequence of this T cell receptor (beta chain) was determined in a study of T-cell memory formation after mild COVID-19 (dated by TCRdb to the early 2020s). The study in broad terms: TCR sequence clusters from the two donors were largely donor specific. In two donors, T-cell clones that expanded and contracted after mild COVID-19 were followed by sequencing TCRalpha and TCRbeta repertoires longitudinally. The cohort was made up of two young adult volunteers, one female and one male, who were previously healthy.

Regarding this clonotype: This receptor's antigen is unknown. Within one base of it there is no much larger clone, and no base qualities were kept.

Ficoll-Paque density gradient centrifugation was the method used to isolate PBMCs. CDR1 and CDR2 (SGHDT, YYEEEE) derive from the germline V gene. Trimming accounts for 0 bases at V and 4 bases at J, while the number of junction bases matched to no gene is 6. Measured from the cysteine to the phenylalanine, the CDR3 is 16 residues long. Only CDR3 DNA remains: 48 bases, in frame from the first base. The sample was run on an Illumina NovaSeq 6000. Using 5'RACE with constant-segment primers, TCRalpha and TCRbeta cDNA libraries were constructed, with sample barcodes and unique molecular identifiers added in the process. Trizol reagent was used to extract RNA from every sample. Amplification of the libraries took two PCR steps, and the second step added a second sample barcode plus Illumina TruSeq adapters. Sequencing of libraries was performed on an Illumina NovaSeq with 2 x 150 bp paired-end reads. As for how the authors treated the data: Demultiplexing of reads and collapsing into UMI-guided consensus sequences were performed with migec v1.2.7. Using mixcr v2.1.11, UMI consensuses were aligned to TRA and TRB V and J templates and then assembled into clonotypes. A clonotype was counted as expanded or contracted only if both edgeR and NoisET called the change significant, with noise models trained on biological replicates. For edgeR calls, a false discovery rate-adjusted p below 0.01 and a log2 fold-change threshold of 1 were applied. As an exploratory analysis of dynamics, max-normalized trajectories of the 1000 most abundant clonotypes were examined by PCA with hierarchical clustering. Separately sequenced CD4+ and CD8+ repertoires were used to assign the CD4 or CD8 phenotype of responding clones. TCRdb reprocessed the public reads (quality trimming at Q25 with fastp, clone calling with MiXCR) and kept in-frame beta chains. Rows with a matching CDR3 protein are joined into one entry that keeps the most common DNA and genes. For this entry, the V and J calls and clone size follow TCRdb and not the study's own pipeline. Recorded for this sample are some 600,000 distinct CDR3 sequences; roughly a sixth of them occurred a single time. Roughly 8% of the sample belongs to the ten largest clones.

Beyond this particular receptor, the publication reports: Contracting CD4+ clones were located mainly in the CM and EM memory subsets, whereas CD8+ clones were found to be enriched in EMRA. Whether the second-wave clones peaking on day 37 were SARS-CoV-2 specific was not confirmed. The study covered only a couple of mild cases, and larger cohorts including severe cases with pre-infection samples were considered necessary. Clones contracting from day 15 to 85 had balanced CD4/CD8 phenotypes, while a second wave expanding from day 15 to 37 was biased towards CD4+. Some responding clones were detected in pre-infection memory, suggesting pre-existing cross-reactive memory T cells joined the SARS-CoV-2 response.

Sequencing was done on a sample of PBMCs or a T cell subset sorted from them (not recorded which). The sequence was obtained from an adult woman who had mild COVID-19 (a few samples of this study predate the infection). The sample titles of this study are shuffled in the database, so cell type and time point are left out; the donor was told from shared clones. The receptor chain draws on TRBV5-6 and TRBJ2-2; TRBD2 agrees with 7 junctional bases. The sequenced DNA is TGTGCCAGCAGCTTGGGCCCGACTAGCATCACCGGGGAGCTGTTTTTT. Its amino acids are CASSLGPTSITGELFF.